The source of this T cell receptor (beta chain) is a study of cytomegalovirus exposure and HLA in healthy donors. V shed 5 bases, J shed 3 bases, and the junction held 6 bases outside the gene matches. Germline V CDR1 and CDR2: MNHEY, SVGAGI. The CDR3 loop spans 15 amino acids. PCR was performed using 60 Vbeta and 13 Jbeta primers. Assay used: immunoSEQ multiplex PCR; TCRdb lists only in-frame clones, some missing. The sample carries 140,000 to 150,000 clones, 76% recorded once. Healthy donors of bone marrow made up the group. V usage is TRBV6-5 and J usage is TRBJ1-4; 7 bases map to TRBD1. The sample consisted of PBMCs. This TCR derives from a man in his forties in good health and CMV-seronegative. The CDR3 sequence is CASSQTGNPNEKLFF. The CDR3 DNA is TGTGCCAGCAGTCAGACAGGGAACCCTAATGAAAAACTGTTTTTT.